The 28 T cell receptor beta chains below come from one sample, sequenced in a study of identical twins listed by TCRdb under 2016. The library was produced with 5' RACE. Sequencing instrument: Illumina HiSeq 2000. Clones were called with MiXCR by TCRdb after fastp trimmed the public reads at Q25, and only in-frame beta chains were retained. Every entry covers one CDR3 protein and lists the most common genes and DNA from its rows. Across this sample there are 150,000 or so distinct CDR3 sequences, with 3.5% seen only once. The ten largest make up 8.1% of the sample. The sequenced sample was memory T cells sorted from blood. What the cell subset or site label conveys for this sample: CD45RO+ enriched T cells. The receptors were sampled from a man aged 18 to 35 in good health.

This clonotype appeared many times. J is TRBJ2-5 and V is TRBV5-6; the match to TRBD2 covers 9 bases. Germline-derived CDR1 and CDR2 are SGHDT and YYEEEE. The trim removed 7 bases at V and 7 bases at J, leaving 11 bases unmatched. CDR3 size: 14 residues. The CDR3 DNA is TGTGCCAGCGCCCCCGGGACTAGCTCAGGGACCCAGTACTTC. Translation gives CASAPGTSSGTQYF.

This clonotype was detected ten times or more. The chain uses TRBV18 and TRBJ2-7, with 7 bases lining up with TRBD1. Germline V gene sequence: CDR1 KGHSH, CDR2 LQKENI. This CDR3 is built from 13 residues. Trimming took 6 bases from V and 6 from J; bases not matched to a gene: 8. CDR3 in amino acids: CASSLTAGGEQYF. For the CDR3, the DNA is TGTGCCAGCTCGCTAACGGCAGGGGGCGAGCAGTACTTC.

This clonotype was picked up many times. The chain has TRBV20-1 and TRBJ2-1; D assignment may be TRBD1 or TRBD2 (6 bases each). The V and J ends lost 2 bases and 6 bases respectively, with 17 bases between them. There are 15 residues in the CDR3. CDR1 and CDR2 (germline): DFQATT, SNEGSKA (reference sequence). For the CDR3, the DNA is TGCAGTGCTAGAAGTACAGGGAGGAGTCGCAATGAGCAGTTCTTC. Amino acids: CSARSTGRSRNEQFF.

This clonotype was seen repeatedly, ten times or more. This sequence joins TRBV12-3 or TRBV12-4 and TRBJ1-6; D uncertain. CDR3 length: 16 residues. V was clipped by 5 bases and J by 6 bases, with 17 bases between them. CDR3: CASSAIWGTRNSPLHF. The CDR3, as DNA: TGTGCCAGCAGTGCAATATGGGGAACTCGTAATTCACCCCTCCACTTT.

This clonotype appeared many times. Written as DNA, the CDR3 is TGCAGCGTTGAAGGGACAGGGTTGTACAATGAGCAGTTCTTC. Translating gives CSVEGTGLYNEQFF. The chain carries TRBV29-1 and TRBJ2-1, with 8 bases aligning to TRBD1. J lost 4 bases, V lost 1 base, and 3 bases had no gene match. CDR3 length: 14 amino acids. Germline-derived CDR1 and CDR2 are SQVTM and ANQGSEA.

Comment on this clonotype: Just one base apart from a much larger clone, this may be a read error. The V call is TRBV25-1, the J call TRBJ2-3, with 8 bases aligning to TRBD1. This CDR3 contains 15 residues. Germline CDR1 and CDR2: MGHDK and SYGVNS. CDR3: CASSEWTGLTDTQFF. CDR3 coding DNA: TGTGCCAGCAGTGAATGGACAGGGCTCACAGATACGCAGTTTTTT. Full variable domain (rest looked up from reference TRBV25-1 and TRBJ2-3): EADIYQTPRYLVIGTGKKITLECSQTMGHDKMYWYQQDPGMELHLIHYSYGVNSTEKGDLSSESTVSRIRTEHFPLTLESARPSHTSQYLCASSEWTGLTDTQFFGPGTRLTVL.

This clonotype was observed at least ten times. The CDR3 is CATSGAVGGGETQYF. In nucleotides, the CDR3 is TGTGCCACCAGCGGCGCCGTCGGGGGGGGAGAGACCCAGTACTTC. This rearrangement joins TRBV15 to TRBJ2-5; 8 nucleotides agree with TRBD2. Trimming removed 5 bases from V and 4 bases from J; junction bases left unmatched: 9. This CDR3 has 15 amino acids. Germline lookup yields CDR1 LNHNV and CDR2 YYDKDF (reference sequence).

This clonotype showed up many times. The chain carries TRBV12-3 or TRBV12-4 and TRBJ2-5; no firm D call. Trimming took off 7 bases at V and 5 bases at J, with 14 bases between the two ends. The CDR3 has 13 amino acids. In DNA form, the CDR3 reads TGTGCCAGCATCGTTTGGGGTGGCGAGACCCAGTACTTC. This sequence encodes CASIVWGGETQYF.

The sample holds many counts of this clonotype. The rearrangement uses TRBV6-1 and TRBJ2-1, with D perhaps TRBD1 or TRBD2 (5 bases each). CDR3 length: 15 residues. V lost 3 bases, J lost 9 bases, and 18 bases lay in between. CDR1 is MNHNS and CDR2 is SASEGT in the germline V gene. This CDR3 reads CASSEGQGRTSEQFF. CDR3 bases: TGTGCCAGCAGTGAGGGGCAGGGACGGACGAGTGAGCAGTTCTTC.

This clonotype was observed at least ten times. The chain carries TRBV29-1 and TRBJ2-5; D not certain. The CDR3 length is 12 residues. In germline, CDR1 is SQVTM, CDR2 ANQGSEA. The germline V and J ends were trimmed by 6 bases and 5 bases, with 13 bases remaining between them. DNA of the CDR3: TGCAGCGTAATAGCTCCCCGGGAGACCCAGTACTTC. Its translation: CSVIAPRETQYF.

This clonotype was seen many times. This chain connects TRBV5-1 to TRBJ2-1; no clear D gene. V lost 0 bases and J 3 bases, leaving 4 bases between the germline ends. Germline V gene sequence: CDR1 SGHRS, CDR2 YFSETQ. The CDR3 runs to 13 residues. The CDR3 reads CASSLVDYNEQFF. The CDR3 DNA sequence: TGCGCCAGCAGCTTGGTCGACTACAATGAGCAGTTCTTC. The complete variable domain, with remaining parts taken from reference TRBV5-1 and TRBJ2-1, reads KAGVTQTPRYLIKTRGQQVTLSCSPISGHRSVSWYQQTPGQGLQFLFEYFSETQRNKGNFPGRFSGRQFSNSRSEMNVSTLELGDSALYLCASSLVDYNEQFFGPGTRLTVL.

This clonotype was found many times. The chain recombines TRBV25-1 with TRBJ1-5; 7 bases fit TRBD1. This CDR3 spans 14 amino acids. Germline CDR1 reads MGHDK; CDR2 reads SYGVNS. V lost 5 bases, J lost 6 bases, and 7 bases stayed unmatched. Written as DNA, the CDR3 is TGTGCCAGCAGTAATAGACAGGGCCCTCAGCCCCAGCATTTT. Translating gives CASSNRQGPQPQHF.

DNA for the CDR3: TGTGCCAGCAGGGGTACAGGGTGGTATCAGCCCCAGCATTTT. It yields the protein CASRGTGWYQPQHF. This chain links TRBV2 with TRBJ1-5; tentatively, D is TRBD1 (6 bases). With 6 bases removed from V and 5 bases from J, the gap between germline ends came to 14 bases. The length of the CDR3 is 14 residues. CDR1 and CDR2 from the germline V gene are SNHLY and FYNNEI.

This clonotype was observed at least ten times. The chain links TRBV12-3 or TRBV12-4 to TRBJ2-1; a possible D gene is TRBD1 (7 bases). The CDR3 contains 17 residues. The V end lost 4 bases, the J end lost 3 bases, and 19 bases lay between the germline ends. DNA of the CDR3: TGTGCCAGCAGTTCCGTCCGGAGGGACAGCCTCTACAATGAGCAGTTCTTC. It translates to CASSSVRRDSLYNEQFF.

This clonotype was observed many times. This chain uses TRBV19 with TRBJ2-7, with 9 positions matching TRBD2. After removal of 0 bases from V and 4 bases from J, the junction contained 4 bases not matched to a gene. The germline CDR1 and CDR2 sequences are LNHDA and SQIVND (reference sequence). This CDR3 contains 15 residues. The CDR3 region has the DNA TGTGCCAGTAGTATAGAAGCGGGAGGCCGATACGAGCAGTACGTC. This sequence encodes CASSIEAGGRYEQYV.

This clonotype was recorded a few times. The V gene is TRBV3-1, the J gene TRBJ1-3; D is undetermined. V gave up 2 bases and J gave up 4 bases, with 6 bases separating them. The CDR3 consists of 13 residues. The V gene's germline CDR1 is LGHDT and CDR2 YNNKEL (reference sequence). The CDR3, as DNA: TGTGCCAGCAGCCAATTGACAGGAAACACCATATATTTT. It is translated as CASSQLTGNTIYF. The full variable domain, rest sourced from reference TRBV3-1 and TRBJ1-3, is DTAVSQTPKYLVTQMGNDKSIKCEQNLGHDTMYWYKQDSKKFLKIMFSYNNKELIINETVPNRFSPKSPDKAHLNLHINSLELGDSAVYFCASSQLTGNTIYFGEGSWLTVV.

This clonotype was recorded at least ten times. The chain joins TRBV6-5 to TRBJ2-7; tentatively, D is TRBD2 (6 bases). The CDR3 extends over 17 amino acids. Trimming stripped 2 bases from V and 2 bases from J, with 19 bases between. CDR1 MNHEY and CDR2 SVGAGI come from the germline V gene. For the CDR3, the DNA is TGTGCCAGCAGTTACAAGGGACTCACGACCAGGGCCTACGAGCAGTACGTC. It codes for CASSYKGLTTRAYEQYV.

Many counts were recorded for this clonotype. The gene calls are TRBV20-1 and TRBJ2-3; 7 bases line up with TRBD2. The J segment lost 5 bases and the V segment lost 3 bases, leaving 5 bases of the junction unmatched. The CDR3 has 13 residues. Germline CDR1 and CDR2: DFQATT and SNEGSKA (reference sequence). Here the CDR3 reads CSASGRIEDTQYF. The CDR3, as DNA: TGCAGTGCTAGCGGGAGGATTGAAGATACGCAGTATTTT.

This clonotype was observed at least ten times. The chain has TRBV9 and TRBJ2-1, with 9 bases lining up with TRBD2. This CDR3 region has 16 residues. CDR1 is SGDLS, CDR2 YYNGEE, per germline. Trimming cost V 2 bases and J 3 bases; bases outside gene matches: 6. CDR3 residues: CASSVQGTSFYNEQFF. The DNA of the CDR3 is TGTGCCAGCAGCGTCCAGGGGACTAGCTTCTACAATGAGCAGTTCTTC. Full variable domain (remainder filled in from reference TRBV9 and TRBJ2-1): DSGVTQTPKHLITATGQRVTLRCSPRSGDLSVYWYQQSLDQGLQFLIQYYNGEERAKGNILERFSAQQFPDLHSELNLSSLELGDSALYFCASSVQGTSFYNEQFFGPGTRLTVL.

The sample holds many counts of this clonotype. The chain employs TRBV4-2 and TRBJ1-2; a weak D match, TRBD1 (5 bases). The CDR3 is 14 amino acids. Between the trimmed V and J ends, which lost 3 bases and 5 bases, there was a span of 13 bases. Germline CDR1 reads LGHNA; CDR2 reads YNFKEQ. This CDR3 reads CASSHSNPGYGYTF. Written as DNA, the CDR3 is TGTGCCAGCAGCCACTCCAACCCAGGGTATGGCTACACCTTC.

This clonotype appeared many times. The chain links TRBV5-6 to TRBJ2-5; 14 nucleotides line up with TRBD2. The J segment lost 7 bases and the V segment lost 0 bases, leaving 8 bases of the junction unmatched. Looked up from germline, CDR1 is SGHDT and CDR2 is YYEEEE. This CDR3 contains 17 residues. CDR3 DNA sequence: TGTGCCAGCAGCTTGGACGGGACTAGCGGGAGTGGTGGGACCCAGTACTTC. Its translation: CASSLDGTSGSGGTQYF.

This clonotype was detected many times. The gene calls are TRBV4-2 and TRBJ2-3, with 8 nucleotides matching TRBD2. This CDR3 has 16 amino acids. In germline, CDR1 is LGHNA, CDR2 YNFKEQ. V dropped 2 bases and J dropped 5; count of bases not matched to a gene: 9. The CDR3 nucleotides read TGTGCCAGCAGCCAACCGAGCGCGGGAGGTCGAGATACGCAGTATTTT. Protein sequence: CASSQPSAGGRDTQYF.

This clonotype occurred many times. This chain joins TRBV5-1 and TRBJ2-1, with D tentatively TRBD2 (5 bases). Germline values: CDR1 SGHRS, CDR2 YFSETQ. Trimming removed 3 bases from V and 9 bases from J, with 19 bases in between. There are 15 residues in the CDR3. CDR3 coding DNA: TGCGCCAGCAGCTCGACCGGAACTAGAGTTCGTGAGCAGTTCTTC. It yields the protein CASSSTGTRVREQFF.

This clonotype came up many times. The CDR3 DNA reads as TGTGCCAGCGGCCGGACTAGAGCCTACAATGAGCAGTTCTTC. This gives the protein CASGRTRAYNEQFF. The J gene is TRBJ2-1, the V gene TRBV2; 7 nucleotides align to TRBD2. Losses at the gene ends were 8 bases for V and 2 bases for J; bases not matched to a gene: 6. Germline CDR1 reads SNHLY; CDR2 reads FYNNEI. The CDR3 runs to 14 residues.

This clonotype was seen ten or more times. This chain links TRBV12-3 or TRBV12-4 with TRBJ2-3, with 10 positions matching TRBD2. V was clipped by 6 bases and J by 1 base; unmatched bases: 13. The CDR3 contains 18 residues. The CDR3, as DNA: TGTGCCAGCAGCCACACCAAAAGACTAGCGGGCGGCACAGATACGCAGTATTTT. It encodes CASSHTKRLAGGTDTQYF.

This clonotype was picked up many times. The rearrangement uses TRBV24-1 and TRBJ2-2; 7 nucleotides match TRBD2. Germline V gene data show CDR1 as KGHDR and CDR2 as SFDVKD. Trimming cost V 4 bases and J 0 bases; bases outside gene matches: 4. There are 16 residues in the CDR3. The CDR3 loop is CATSDQSGANTGELFF. CDR3 DNA sequence: TGTGCCACCAGTGACCAGAGCGGGGCGAACACCGGGGAGCTGTTTTTT.

At least ten counts were recorded for this clonotype. The chain joins TRBV11-2 to TRBJ2-3; D is uncertain. The germline CDR1 and CDR2 sequences are SGHAT and FQNNGV. Trimming left V 5 bases short and J 0 bases short, with 3 bases between. The CDR3 has 12 residues. The CDR3 sequence is CASSPSTDTQYF. The CDR3 DNA is TGTGCCAGCAGCCCTAGCACAGATACGCAGTATTTT.

This clonotype was seen ten or more times. The V gene is TRBV5-1, the J gene TRBJ2-2; 8 nucleotides agree with TRBD2. This CDR3 region has 14 residues. Trimming took 4 bases from V and 6 from J; bases not matched to a gene: 5. CDR1 SGHRS and CDR2 YFSETQ come from the germline V gene. The CDR3 coding sequence is TGCGCCAGCAGCGACACAGCGGGAGCCGGGGAGCTGTTTTTT. As protein: CASSDTAGAGELFF.